This entry is about one T cell receptor (beta chain). Antigen unknown. This sample is drawn from a study of T-cell memory formation after mild COVID-19. The TCR alpha and TCR beta cDNA libraries, bearing sample barcodes and UMIs, were generated by 5'RACE using constant-segment primers. TCRdb fed the 5' RACE reads into MiXCR, producing one record per CDR3 protein. The sample contains around 310,000 distinct CDR3 sequences, approximately 15% of which appear only once. Study-wide points: In pre-infection memory, a portion of responding clones appeared, which suggested that cross-reactive memory joined.

V lost 3 bases and J lost 5, with 10 bases in between. CDR1 and CDR2 (germline): MGHDK, SYGVNS. The CDR3 has 14 amino acids. The clonotype comes from a man aged 18 to 35 who had mild COVID-19 (a few samples of this study predate the infection). Cell type and time point are not known. The sample consisted of PBMCs or a T cell subset sorted from them (not recorded which). This chain uses TRBV25-1 with TRBJ1-4, with a tentative D call TRBD1 (6 bases). The CDR3 is CASSDGGANEKLFF. The DNA of the CDR3 is TGTGCCAGCAGTGATGGGGGCGCGAATGAAAAACTGTTTTTT.